The clone carrying this T cell receptor (beta chain) was recorded once. The antigen is undetermined. CDR1 and CDR2 (germline): MNHEY, SVGAGI. There are 15 residues in the CDR3. V was pared by 6 bases and J by 4 bases, with 15 bases between. This sample stems from a study of vaccination effects on CD4 cells after COVID-19. Peptide-pool stimulation followed by sequencing identified expanded antigen-specific CD4+ clonotypes in the ViraFEST assay. Investigators separated out CD4+ T cells once around 10 days of culture had passed. BNT162b2 vaccine or mRNA-1273 vaccine was given to participants in two doses. Cultures got half-medium changes with IL-2 on days 3 and 7. The data were produced by immunoSEQ multiplex PCR, yet TCRdb's version contains in-frame clones alone and is incomplete. This sample has about 16,000 clones; 60% to 85% occur once, and the top ten carry approximately 20%.

The J gene is TRBJ1-4, the V gene TRBV6-5; D perhaps matches TRBD1 (5 bases). The origin of this receptor is a human donor who received a COVID-19 vaccine. The material sequenced was CD4+ T cells from PBMCs cultured with HCoV-NL63 spike peptides, taken after COVID-19 vaccination. DNA for the CDR3: TGTGCCAGCAGAGTGGGGCGGAGTCTTAATGAAAAACTGTTTTTT. The encoded protein is CASRVGRSLNEKLFF.